This is a list of T cell receptor beta chains from one sample in a study of T-cell memory formation after mild COVID-19. Each CDR3 protein gets one entry after TCRdb re-called the 5' RACE reads with MiXCR. The repertoire holds 40,000 to 60,000 distinct CDR3 sequences, with under 7.5% as singletons. Sequencing was carried out using PBMCs or a T cell subset sorted from them (not recorded which). Receptors were obtained from a man between 18 and 35 years old who had mild COVID-19 (a few samples of this study predate the infection). Cell type and time point are not known. The CDR3 runs from the conserved cysteine through the conserved F or W. Each record gives: D gene, V gene, J gene, clone size, CDR3 DNA, CDR3 protein. The D gene is left open where the match is weak. For some rows the clone size is stated as once, few or many, or as a class when expanded; others skip it.

>TRBD1|TRBV20-1|TRBJ1-3|few
TGCAGTGCTAGAGTAGCTGGACAGGGAGGAAACACCATATATTTT
CSARVAGQGGNTIYF
>-|TRBV11-1|TRBJ2-2|few
TGTGCCAGCAGCCGAGATCAGGGGTACGGGGAGCTGTTTTTT
CASSRDQGYGELFF
>TRBD2|TRBV5-1|TRBJ2-3|many
TGCGCCAGCAGCCGGAGCGGGGAGACAGATACGCAGTATTTT
CASSRSGETDTQYF
>-|TRBV7-2|TRBJ2-1|many
TGTGCCAGCAGCTCGTCAAGTAATGAGCAGTTCTTC
CASSSSSNEQFF
>-|TRBV7-8|TRBJ2-5|many
TGTGCCAGCAGCTTATCCTTGGACCCTTCCGTAGAGACCCAGTACTTC
CASSLSLDPSVETQYF
>-|TRBV7-9|TRBJ1-1|-
TGTGCAAGCAGCTTAGAGCGGGCCGGGACTGAAGCTTTCTTT
CASSLERAGTEAFF
>-|TRBV20-1|TRBJ2-5|few
TGCAGTGCTAGAGGGGGGACCCCTCGCGCGGCCCAGTACTTC
CSARGGTPRAAQYF
>-|TRBV6-2/TRBV6-3|TRBJ2-1|-
TGTGCCAGCAGTCAACAGACTAGCTCCTACAATGAGCAGTTCTTC
CASSQQTSSYNEQFF
>TRBD1|TRBV5-1|TRBJ1-5|few
TGCGCCAGCAGCTTGGGGACAGGGGGCGTCAATCAGCCCCAGCATTTT
CASSLGTGGVNQPQHF
>-|TRBV7-2|TRBJ2-3|-
TGTGCCAGCAGCTTCAGCACAGATACGCAGTATTTT
CASSFSTDTQYF
>TRBD2|TRBV6-2/TRBV6-3|TRBJ2-7|few
TGTGCCAGCAGCTCCGGGACTACCTACGAGCAGTACTTC
CASSSGTTYEQYF
>-|TRBV5-1|TRBJ2-1|-
TGCGCCAGCAGCCAGCAGGGGAATGAGCAGTTCTTC
CASSQQGNEQFF
>-|TRBV12-3/TRBV12-4|TRBJ1-4|few
TGTGCCAGCAGGCCTCAACAGGGTATTAATGAAAAACTGTTTTTT
CASRPQQGINEKLFF